The 26 T cell receptor beta chains reported below all come from one sample, sequenced in a study of T-cell reconstitution after alpha-beta-depleted transplantation in children. As it was prepared, the TCRbeta library received unique molecular identifiers. TCRdb re-derived calls from the PCR reads in MiXCR, one entry per CDR3 protein. The data hold about 300,000 distinct CDR3 sequences, with over 9.5% observed a single time. The sequences come from PBMCs, collected before TCRalphabeta/CD19-depleted stem cell transplant. Receptor source: a boy under two years old with acute myeloid leukemia, due to receive a stem cell transplant.

This clonotype was picked up many times. This chain connects TRBV12-3 or TRBV12-4 to TRBJ2-3; TRBD2 matches 7 bases. V gave up 6 bases and J gave up 6 bases; unmatched junction bases: 0. CDR3 length: 11 amino acids. The CDR3 nucleotides are TGTGCCAGCAGGGGGGGGGATACGCAGTATTTT. It translates to CASRGGDTQYF.

This clonotype was seen many times. The rearrangement links TRBV3-1 to TRBJ2-3, with D unresolved. This CDR3 region has 13 residues. CDR1 and CDR2 from the germline V gene are LGHDT and YNNKEL (reference sequence). Trimming cost V 4 bases and J 8 bases, with 13 bases left between them. Here the CDR3 reads CASSLNPEPTQYF. DNA of the CDR3: TGTGCCAGCAGCCTAAACCCGGAACCTACGCAGTATTTT.

Concerning this clonotype: A read error is possible here, since a much larger clone lies one base away. The CDR3 loop reads CSVSQGRETQYF. The DNA of the CDR3 is TGCAGCGTTAGCCAGGGAAGAGAGACCCAGTACTTC. The genes are TRBV29-1 and TRBJ2-5, with D perhaps matching TRBD1 (5 bases). Trimming pared 5 bases from V and 4 bases from J, leaving 11 bases between. Germline-derived CDR1 and CDR2 are SQVTM and ANQGSEA. CDR3 length equals 12 residues. Combining the CDR3 with reference TRBV29-1 and TRBJ2-5 gives the whole variable domain SAVISQKPSRDICQRGTSLTIQCQVDSQVTMMFWYRQQPGQSLTLIATANQGSEATYESGFVIDKFPISRPNLTFSTLTVSNMSPEDSSIYLCSVSQGRETQYFGPGTRLLVL.

This clonotype has ten or more counts. V and J are TRBV5-1 and TRBJ1-2, with 8 bases aligning to TRBD1. Unmatched junction bases numbered 4, after V lost 7 bases and J lost 2 bases. Germline V CDR1 and CDR2: SGHRS, YFSETQ. The CDR3 length is 13 residues. The CDR3 DNA reads TGCGCCAGCTCCGGACAGGGAAACTATGGCTACACCTTC. Its translation: CASSGQGNYGYTF.

There are many counts of this clonotype. The V gene is TRBV20-1, the J gene TRBJ2-1; 7 positions match TRBD2. From germline, CDR1 is DFQATT and CDR2 SNEGSKA (reference sequence). V lost 7 bases and J lost 4; bases outside the gene matches: 13. CDR3 length: 15 residues. Here the CDR3 reads CSGERLAGGYNEQFF. CDR3 sequence (DNA): TGCAGTGGAGAGCGACTAGCTGGAGGGTACAATGAGCAGTTCTTC.

This clonotype was seen many times. The chain recombines TRBV30 with TRBJ1-1; D perhaps matches TRBD1 (5 bases). Trimming stripped 2 bases from V and 4 bases from J, with 8 bases between. This CDR3 region has 12 residues. The germline CDR1 and CDR2 sequences are GTSNPN and SVGIG (reference sequence). The CDR3 region has the DNA TGTGCCTGGAGTACAGGAGGCACTGAAGCTTTCTTT. It is translated as CAWSTGGTEAFF.

Many counts were recorded for this clonotype. This chain links TRBV10-3 with TRBJ2-3; TRBD1 aligns across 10 bases. There are 15 residues in the CDR3. Losses at the gene ends were 4 bases for V and 0 bases for J; bases not matched to a gene: 1. Germline V lookup: CDR1 ENHRY, CDR2 SYGVKD. In DNA form, the CDR3 reads TGTGCCATCAGTGCGGGACAGGGGAGCACAGATACGCAGTATTTT. Protein sequence: CAISAGQGSTDTQYF.

Ten or more counts support this clonotype. V and J are TRBV7-3 and TRBJ2-3; D is undetermined. This CDR3 spans 15 amino acids. The germline V gene encodes CDR1 SGHTA and CDR2 FQGTGA. V lost 1 base and J 3 bases, leaving 11 bases between the germline ends. CDR3 in DNA: TGTGCCAGCAGCTTAATGGGTTTCCATACAGATACGCAGTATTTT. Translated: CASSLMGFHTDTQYF.

This clonotype was recorded at least ten times. The gene calls are TRBV7-2 and TRBJ2-3, with D maybe TRBD2 (6 bases). CDR1 is SGHTA and CDR2 is FQGNSA in the germline V gene. The CDR3 consists of 15 residues. V was trimmed by 3 bases and J by 2 bases, leaving 12 bases between them. In nucleotides, the CDR3 is TGTGCCAGCAGCTTCGGGGGTTCTAACACAGATACGCAGTATTTT. Its translation is CASSFGGSNTDTQYF.

This clonotype turned up a few times. This sequence joins TRBV20-1 and TRBJ2-3, with D uncertain. There are 13 residues in the CDR3. V was pared by 0 bases and J by 0 bases, with 4 bases between. CDR1 and CDR2 (germline): DFQATT, SNEGSKA (reference sequence). The DNA for the CDR3 is TGCAGTGCTAGAGAGCAGAGCACAGATACGCAGTATTTT. Translation gives CSAREQSTDTQYF.

This clonotype was seen repeatedly, ten times or more. The chain carries TRBV28 and TRBJ2-2, with a tentative D call TRBD2 (7 bases). V lost 5 bases and J 3 bases, leaving 13 bases between the germline ends. CDR3 length equals 15 residues. Germline V lookup: CDR1 MDHEN, CDR2 SYDVKM. The CDR3 reads CASSGWGGHTGELFF. In nucleotides, the CDR3 is TGTGCCAGCAGTGGATGGGGGGGCCACACCGGGGAGCTGTTTTTT.

Ten or more counts support this clonotype. This chain links TRBV4-1 with TRBJ2-5; possible D gene TRBD2, 5 bases. With 0 bases removed from V and 1 base from J, the gap between germline ends came to 9 bases. The germline gives CDR1 MGHRA, CDR2 YSYEKL. The CDR3 runs to 15 residues. In nucleotides, the CDR3 is TGCGCCAGCAGCCAAGATCGGACTGCCCAAGAGACCCAGTACTTC. It translates to CASSQDRTAQETQYF.

This clonotype was seen a handful of times. The gene calls are TRBV7-2 and TRBJ2-7, with D perhaps TRBD1 (5 bases). Germline V gene lookup returns CDR1 SGHTA and CDR2 FQGNSA. The CDR3 sequence is 16 residues long. Trimming took off 1 base at V and 0 bases at J, with 13 bases between the two ends. CDR3: CASSLVVGAHSYEQYF. The CDR3 nucleotides read TGTGCCAGCAGCTTAGTCGTTGGGGCCCACTCCTACGAGCAGTACTTC.

This clonotype was counted only a few times. V gene TRBV3-1 combines with J gene TRBJ2-1; D call uncertain. Germline V gene lookup returns CDR1 LGHDT and CDR2 YNNKEL (reference sequence). V shed 4 bases and J shed 1 base, with 14 bases lying between them. The CDR3 spans 16 residues. CDR3: CASSLPWVRSYNEQFF. CDR3 DNA: TGTGCCAGCAGCCTGCCCTGGGTGCGGTCCTACAATGAGCAGTTCTTC.

This clonotype was seen repeatedly, ten times or more. The J gene is TRBJ2-3, the V gene TRBV5-1; 8 bases are a match to TRBD1. After removal of 1 base from V and 3 bases from J, the junction contained 7 bases not matched to a gene. Germline V gene data show CDR1 as SGHRS and CDR2 as YFSETQ. The CDR3 is made up of 16 amino acids. The chain's CDR3 is CASSLPGTGGTDTQYF. Written as DNA, the CDR3 is TGCGCCAGCAGCTTGCCGGGGACAGGAGGAACAGATACGCAGTATTTT. The whole variable domain, remainder taken from reference TRBV5-1 and TRBJ2-3, is KAGVTQTPRYLIKTRGQQVTLSCSPISGHRSVSWYQQTPGQGLQFLFEYFSETQRNKGNFPGRFSGRQFSNSRSEMNVSTLELGDSALYLCASSLPGTGGTDTQYFGPGTRLTVL.

The chain uses TRBV19 and TRBJ1-1; D may be TRBD1 (6 bases). Trimming pared 2 bases from V and 7 bases from J, leaving 20 bases between. There are 16 residues in the CDR3. In germline, CDR1 is LNHDA, CDR2 SQIVND (reference sequence). The CDR3, as DNA: TGTGCCAGTAGTATATTCGAGTCCCCCCCCAGGGGTGAAGCTTTCTTT. Translated, it gives CASSIFESPPRGEAFF.

This clonotype has at least ten counts. This chain uses TRBV5-1 with TRBJ2-5; either TRBD1 or TRBD2 may fit D (6 bases each). The CDR3 spans 16 residues. V was pared by 1 base and J by 2 bases, with 15 bases between. Germline CDR1 is SGHRS and CDR2 is YFSETQ. The CDR3 DNA reads as TGCGCCAGCAGCTTGTCTACAGGAGGGGGTCAAGAGACCCAGTACTTC. It translates to CASSLSTGGGQETQYF.

This clonotype was picked up many times. The chain recombines TRBV10-3 with TRBJ2-1; 10 bases match TRBD2. The CDR3 consists of 15 residues. Looked up from germline, CDR1 is ENHRY and CDR2 is SYGVKD. V was clipped by 2 bases and J by 6 bases; unmatched bases: 4. The chain's CDR3 is CAISEGAGGLNEQFF. CDR3 in DNA: TGTGCCATCAGTGAGGGAGCGGGAGGGCTCAATGAGCAGTTCTTC.

This clonotype showed up many times. This chain connects TRBV27 to TRBJ2-1; perhaps TRBD2 as D (6 bases). The CDR3 consists of 17 residues. CDR1 is MNHEY and CDR2 is SMNVEV in the germline V gene (reference sequence). V was cut by 1 base and J by 0 bases, with 13 bases left in between. CDR3: CASSLFLANPSYNEQFF. The CDR3 bases are TGTGCCAGCAGTTTATTTCTAGCGAACCCCTCCTACAATGAGCAGTTCTTC.

This clonotype was detected many times. The chain is built from TRBV12-3 or TRBV12-4 and TRBJ2-1; 11 positions match TRBD1. After removal of 1 base from V and 5 bases from J, the junction contained 7 bases not matched to a gene. This CDR3 spans 17 amino acids. The CDR3 spells CASSLVPGTGGNNEQFF. In DNA, the CDR3 is TGTGCCAGCAGTTTAGTCCCAGGGACAGGGGGTAACAATGAGCAGTTCTTC.

The table lists this clonotype with many counts. This sequence joins TRBV7-2 and TRBJ2-7; 7 nucleotides align to TRBD2. Germline CDR1 is SGHTA and CDR2 is FQGNSA. Trimming removed 3 bases from V and 3 bases from J; junction bases left unmatched: 8. This CDR3 has 15 residues. CDR3 loop: CASSLGGRRGYEQYF. The CDR3 DNA is TGTGCCAGCAGCTTGGGAGGGCGGAGGGGCTACGAGCAGTACTTC.

This clonotype was recorded at least ten times. This rearrangement joins TRBV5-1 to TRBJ2-1; TRBD1 matches 11 bases. The CDR3 runs 14 residues. Germline CDR1 SGHRS, CDR2 YFSETQ. V lost 4 bases, J lost 13 bases, and 10 bases stayed unmatched. CDR3 sequence: CASSKGQGGTDQFF. The CDR3 bases are TGCGCCAGCAGCAAGGGACAGGGGGGCACCGACCAGTTCTTC.

This clonotype was detected ten times or more. This chain connects TRBV12-3 or TRBV12-4 to TRBJ1-5; maybe TRBD1 (6 bases). The CDR3 is 17 residues long. Trimming stripped 6 bases from V and 0 bases from J, with 18 bases between. The chain's CDR3 is CASSLGGRIYSNQPQHF. The DNA for the CDR3 is TGTGCCAGCAGCCTAGGGGGACGGATTTATAGCAATCAGCCCCAGCATTTT.

This chain links TRBV7-6 with TRBJ2-5, with a weak D call TRBD2 (5 bases). The germline V and J ends were trimmed by 5 bases and 4 bases, with 11 bases remaining between them. The CDR3 runs 13 residues. Germline V gene data show CDR1 as SGHVS and CDR2 as FNYEAQ. CDR3 residues: CASSLATRETQYF. Here the CDR3 DNA reads TGTGCCAGCAGCCTTGCAACTAGAGAGACCCAGTACTTC.

Ten or more counts support this clonotype. A much larger clone is a single base away; this may be a read error. The CDR3 DNA sequence: TGTGCCAGCAGCTTCCAGTGCGAGCAGCCCCAGCATTTT. As protein: CASSFQCEQPQHF. V and J are TRBV5-6 and TRBJ1-5, with D unresolved. CDR3 length equals 13 residues. Germline CDR1 and CDR2: SGHDT and YYEEEE. V was clipped by 2 bases and J by 7 bases, with 10 bases between them.

This clonotype was counted ten times or more. This chain joins TRBV5-5 and TRBJ2-5; 9 bases are a match to TRBD1. After removal of 4 bases from V and 3 bases from J, the junction contained 7 bases not matched to a gene. The CDR3 loop spans 15 amino acids. From germline, CDR1 is SGHKS and CDR2 YYEKEE (reference sequence). The CDR3 DNA sequence: TGTGCCAGCAGCGCCCTGGGACAGGGAGAAGAGACCCAGTACTTC. Protein sequence: CASSALGQGEETQYF.